This TCR beta chain was documented in a study of blood T cell repertoires in COVID-19. Study-level background: The United States, Italy and Spain were the sources of the acute and convalescent COVID-19 samples. PBMCs, B-cell-depleted T cells, or T cells provided the cDNA or gDNA that made up the material.

Measured with immunoSEQ multiplex PCR; TCRdb has only the in-frame clones, and not every one. The table records about 230,000 clones, about 90% of them present only once. Germline V gene lookup returns CDR1 SGHDT and CDR2 YYEEEE. The CDR3 sequence is 13 residues long. The V end lost 0 bases, the J end lost 7 bases, and 10 bases lay between the germline ends. The sequenced sample was PBMCs or T cells enriched from blood (not recorded which). This chain links TRBV5-6 with TRBJ1-2; possible D gene TRBD1, 5 bases. The sequence came from a woman younger than 45 with acute COVID-19. CDR3 amino acids: CASSLGQGGGYTF. The CDR3 DNA sequence: TGTGCCAGCAGCTTGGGTCAGGGTGGTGGCTACACCTTC.